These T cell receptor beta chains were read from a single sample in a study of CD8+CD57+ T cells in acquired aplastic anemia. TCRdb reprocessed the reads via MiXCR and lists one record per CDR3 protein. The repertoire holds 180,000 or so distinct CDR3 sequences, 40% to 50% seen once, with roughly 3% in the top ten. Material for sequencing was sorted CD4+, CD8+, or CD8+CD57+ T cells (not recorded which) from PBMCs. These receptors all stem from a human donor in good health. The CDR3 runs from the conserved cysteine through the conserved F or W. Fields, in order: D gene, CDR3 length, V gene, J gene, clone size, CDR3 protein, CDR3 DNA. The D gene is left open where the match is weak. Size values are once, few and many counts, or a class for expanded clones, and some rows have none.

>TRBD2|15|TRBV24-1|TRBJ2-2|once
CATSDPREAPGELFF
TGTGCCACCAGTGACCCCCGGGAGGCGCCCGGGGAGCTGTTTTTT
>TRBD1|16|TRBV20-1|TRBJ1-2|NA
CSARASSGQATYGYTF
TGCAGTGCTAGAGCATCTTCTGGACAGGCCACCTATGGCTACACCTTC
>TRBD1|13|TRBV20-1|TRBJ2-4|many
CSATATGENIQYF
TGCAGTGCTACCGCGACAGGGGAAAACATTCAGTACTTC
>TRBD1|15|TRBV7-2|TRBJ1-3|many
CASSTKTGIGNTIYF
TGTGCCAGCAGCACGAAGACAGGGATAGGAAACACCATATATTTT
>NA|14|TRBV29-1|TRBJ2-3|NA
CSARDYREPDTQYF
TGCAGTGCTAGAGATTACAGGGAGCCAGATACGCAGTATTTT
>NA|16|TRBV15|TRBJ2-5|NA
CATSSEPVEYQETQYF
TGTGCCACCAGCAGCGAGCCGGTAGAGTACCAAGAGACCCAGTACTTC
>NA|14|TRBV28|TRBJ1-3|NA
CASSLPIAGNTIYF
TGTGCCAGCAGTTTACCCATCGCTGGAAACACCATATATTTT
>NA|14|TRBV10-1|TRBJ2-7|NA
CASSSRLTSYEQYF
TGTGCCAGCAGTTCACGGCTTACGTCCTACGAGCAGTACTTC
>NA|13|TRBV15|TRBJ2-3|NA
CATCQQDTDTQYF
TGTGCCACCTGCCAACAGGACACAGATACGCAGTATTTT
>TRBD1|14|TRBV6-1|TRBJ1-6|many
CASRRTGIDSPLHF
TGTGCCAGCAGGAGGACAGGGATCGATTCACCCCTCCACTTT
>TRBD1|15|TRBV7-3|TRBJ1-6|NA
CASSLGDRANSPLHF
TGTGCCAGCAGTCTGGGGGACAGGGCAAATTCACCCCTCCACTTT
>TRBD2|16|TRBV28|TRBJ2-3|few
CASSGLAVTSTDTQYF
TGTGCCAGCAGTGGACTAGCGGTAACTAGCACAGATACGCAGTATTTT
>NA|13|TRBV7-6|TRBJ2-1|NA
CASSPGLKNEQFF
TGTGCCAGCAGCCCTGGACTAAAAAATGAGCAGTTCTTC
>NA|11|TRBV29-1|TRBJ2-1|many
CSVEPPAEQFF
TGCAGCGTTGAACCCCCGGCTGAGCAGTTCTTC
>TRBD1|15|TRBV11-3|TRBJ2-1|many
CASSFRGSGNNEQFF
TGTGCCAGCAGCTTCAGGGGGTCTGGGAACAATGAGCAGTTCTTC
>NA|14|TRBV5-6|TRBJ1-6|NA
CASSSGLKNSPLHF
TGTGCCAGCAGCTCTGGACTGAAGAATTCACCCCTCCACTTT
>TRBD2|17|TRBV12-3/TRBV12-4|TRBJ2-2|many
CASSPPSGRARSGELFF
TGTGCCAGCAGTCCTCCAAGTGGGAGGGCACGAAGCGGGGAGCTGTTTTTT
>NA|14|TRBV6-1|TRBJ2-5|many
CASSVWGGQETQYF
TGTGCCAGCAGTGTTTGGGGTGGCCAAGAGACCCAGTACTTC
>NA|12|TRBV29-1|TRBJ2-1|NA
CSPRIGHDEQFF
TGCAGCCCACGTATAGGCCATGATGAGCAGTTCTTC
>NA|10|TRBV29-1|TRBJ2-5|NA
CSVGWETQYF
TGCAGCGTTGGGTGGGAGACCCAGTACTTC
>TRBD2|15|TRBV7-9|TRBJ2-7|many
CASSWTSGTIYEQYF
TGTGCCAGCAGCTGGACTAGCGGAACAATCTACGAGCAGTACTTC
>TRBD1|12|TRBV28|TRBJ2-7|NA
CASSLLGGEQHF
TGTGCCAGCAGTTTACTAGGGGGCGAGCAGCACTTC
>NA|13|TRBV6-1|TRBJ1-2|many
CASRAGVGVGYTF
TGTGCCAGCAGGGCAGGGGTCGGGGTTGGCTACACCTTC
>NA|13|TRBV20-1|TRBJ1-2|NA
CSARKGGFPGYTF
TGCAGTGCTAGAAAGGGCGGCTTCCCTGGCTACACCTTC
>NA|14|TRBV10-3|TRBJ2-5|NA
CASTERLWQETQYF
TGTGCCAGCACTGAAAGACTTTGGCAAGAGACCCAGTACTTC
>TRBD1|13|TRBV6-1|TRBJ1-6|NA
CASGQGANSPLHF
TGTGCCAGCGGACAGGGGGCGAATTCACCCCTCCACTTT
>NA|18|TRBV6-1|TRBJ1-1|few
CASSDYGDTQGGDTEAFF
TGTGCCAGCAGTGATTATGGTGACACACAGGGTGGGGACACTGAAGCTTTCTTT
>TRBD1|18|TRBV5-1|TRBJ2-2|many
CASSSPTGRSQNTGELFF
TGCGCCAGCAGCTCACCGACAGGGCGATCTCAAAACACCGGGGAGCTGTTTTTT
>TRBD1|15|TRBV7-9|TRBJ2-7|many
CASNTAGTETYEQYF
TGTGCCAGCAACACCGCCGGGACAGAAACCTACGAGCAGTACTTC
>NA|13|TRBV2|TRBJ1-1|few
CASSATMNTEAFF
TGTGCCAGCAGTGCGACCATGAACACTGAAGCTTTCTTT
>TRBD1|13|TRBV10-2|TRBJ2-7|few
CASSDGPGTAGYF
TGCGCCAGCAGTGACGGACCCGGGACAGCAGGATACTTC
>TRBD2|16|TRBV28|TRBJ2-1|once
CVSSFFGLADYNEQFF
TGTGTCAGCAGTTTTTTTGGACTAGCGGACTACAATGAGCAGTTCTTC
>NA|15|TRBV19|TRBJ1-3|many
CASSRDWDTKNTIYF
TGTGCCAGTAGTCGAGATTGGGACACTAAAAACACCATATATTTT
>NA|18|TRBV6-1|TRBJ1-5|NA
CASSRSRDGLYSNQPQHF
TGTGCCAGCAGTCGATCCCGGGACGGCTTATATAGCAATCAGCCCCAGCATTTT
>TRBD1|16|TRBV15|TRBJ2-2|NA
CATRGDRAGVFGELFF
TGTGCCACCAGGGGAGACAGGGCAGGTGTCTTCGGGGAGCTGTTTTTT
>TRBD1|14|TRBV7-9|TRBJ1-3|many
CASSPQGVRNTIYF
TGTGCCAGCAGCCCCCAGGGGGTTCGAAACACCATATATTTT
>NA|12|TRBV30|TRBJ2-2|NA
CAWSGQTGELFF
TGTGCCTGGAGTGGACAGACCGGGGAGCTGTTTTTT
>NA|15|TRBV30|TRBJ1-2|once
CAWSALTRNFYGYTF
TGTGCCTGGAGTGCTCTCACGAGGAACTTCTATGGCTACACCTTC
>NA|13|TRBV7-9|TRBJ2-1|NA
CASSQADNNEQFF
TGTGCCAGCAGTCAAGCCGACAACAATGAGCAGTTCTTC
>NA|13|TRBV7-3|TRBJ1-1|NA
CASSVSMNTEAFF
TGTGCCAGCAGTGTTTCCATGAACACTGAAGCTTTCTTT